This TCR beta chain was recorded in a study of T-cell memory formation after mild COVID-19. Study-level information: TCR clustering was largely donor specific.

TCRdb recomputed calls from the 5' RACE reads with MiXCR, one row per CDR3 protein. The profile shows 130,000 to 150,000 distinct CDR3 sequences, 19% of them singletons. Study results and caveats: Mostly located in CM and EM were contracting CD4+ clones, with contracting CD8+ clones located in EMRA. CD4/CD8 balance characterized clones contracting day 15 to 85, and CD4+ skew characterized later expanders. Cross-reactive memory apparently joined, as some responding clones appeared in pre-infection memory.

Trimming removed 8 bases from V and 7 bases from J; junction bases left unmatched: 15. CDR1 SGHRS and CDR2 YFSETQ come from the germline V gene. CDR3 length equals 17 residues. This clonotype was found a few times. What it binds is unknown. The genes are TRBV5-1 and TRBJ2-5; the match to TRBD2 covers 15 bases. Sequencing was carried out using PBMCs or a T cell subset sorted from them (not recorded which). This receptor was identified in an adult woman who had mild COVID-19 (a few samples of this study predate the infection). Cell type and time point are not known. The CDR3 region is CASSGTSGRRGTGTQYF. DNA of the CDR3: TGCGCCAGTTCCGGGACTAGCGGGAGGAGAGGGACCGGGACCCAGTACTTC.